This is a list of T cell receptor beta chains from one sample in a study of blood T cell repertoires in COVID-19. Generated by immunoSEQ multiplex PCR, the TCRdb table keeps only in-frame clones and is missing some. The top ten hold 4.6% of the sample, which has a few hundred thousand clones, 75% to 90% seen once. Specimen: peripheral blood. Receptors were obtained from a man between 60 and 70 years old who had recovered from COVID-19. CDR3s include the opening cysteine and the closing phenylalanine or tryptophan. Each record gives: V gene, D gene, J gene, clone size, CDR3 protein, CDR3 DNA. A D gene is named only where the DNA matches it firmly. Some rows mark clone size as missing; the rest say once, few, many or name a class of expanded clone.

V: TRBV30; D: TRBD1; J: TRBJ1-6; size: few; CDR3: CAWTGQGVSPLHF; DNA: TGTGCCTGGACCGGACAGGGTGTCTCACCCCTCCACTTT
V: TRBV29-1; D: TRBD1; J: TRBJ2-1; size: once; CDR3: CSVAQGGNEQFF; DNA: TGCAGCGTGGCACAGGGGGGCAATGAGCAGTTCTTC
V: TRBV7-9; D: TRBD1; J: TRBJ2-3; size: NA; CDR3: CASSSGTGPTRTDTQYF; DNA: TGTGCCAGCAGCTCCGGGACAGGCCCAACCCGCACAGATACGCAGTATTTT
V: TRBV6-5; D: TRBD1; J: TRBJ2-7; size: NA; CDR3: CASRSTGPYEQYF; DNA: TGTGCCAGCAGATCGACAGGGCCCTACGAGCAGTACTTC
V: TRBV4-2; D: NA; J: TRBJ1-6; size: many; CDR3: CASSQDWTVNSPLHF; DNA: TGTGCCAGCAGCCAAGATTGGACAGTCAATTCACCCCTCCACTTT
V: TRBV11-3; D: NA; J: TRBJ2-1; size: NA; CDR3: CASSLGASPSNEQFF; DNA: TGTGCCAGCAGCTTAGGGGCATCACCATCCAATGAGCAGTTCTTC
V: TRBV6-2/TRBV6-3; D: NA; J: TRBJ1-1; size: NA; CDR3: CASSYGRTSKTEAFF; DNA: TGTGCCAGCAGTTACGGACGGACTAGTAAGACTGAAGCTTTCTTT
V: TRBV27; D: TRBD1; J: TRBJ1-6; size: NA; CDR3: CASSPGLGQGYSPLHF; DNA: TGTGCCAGCAGCCCAGGGCTGGGACAGGGATACTCACCCCTCCACTTT
V: TRBV30; D: NA; J: TRBJ2-7; size: NA; CDR3: CAWSVGGASDEQYF; DNA: TGTGCCTGGAGTGTTGGGGGGGCGAGCGACGAGCAGTACTTC
V: TRBV2; D: NA; J: TRBJ2-5; size: NA; CDR3: CASSDGGLQETQYF; DNA: TGTGCCAGCAGTGATGGGGGCCTACAAGAGACCCAGTACTTC
V: TRBV5-6; D: NA; J: TRBJ1-3; size: once; CDR3: CASSNRVSGNTIYF; DNA: TGTGCCAGCAGTAACAGGGTCTCTGGAAACACCATATATTTT
V: TRBV6-6; D: TRBD1; J: TRBJ1-3; size: NA; CDR3: CASSYGDRGGGNTIYF; DNA: TGTGCCAGCAGTTACGGTGACAGGGGTGGAGGAAACACCATATATTTT
V: TRBV7-9; D: TRBD1; J: TRBJ1-2; size: NA; CDR3: CASSQDRGGYGYTF; DNA: TGTGCCAGCAGCCAAGACAGGGGTGGCTATGGCTACACCTTC
V: TRBV6-5; D: NA; J: TRBJ2-7; size: NA; CDR3: CASSYRDWTYEQYF; DNA: TGTGCCAGCAGTTACCGGGACTGGACCTACGAGCAGTACTTC
V: TRBV11-2; D: NA; J: TRBJ2-1; size: NA; CDR3: CASSLSGANYNEQFF; DNA: TGTGCCAGCAGCTTGAGCGGAGCAAACTACAATGAGCAGTTCTTC
V: TRBV6-6; D: NA; J: TRBJ2-7; size: NA; CDR3: CASSTPTAYEQYF; DNA: TGTGCCAGCAGTACTCCGACAGCATACGAGCAGTACTTC
V: TRBV19; D: TRBD2; J: TRBJ2-1; size: NA; CDR3: CASSIGGLAGVGEQFF; DNA: TGTGCCAGTAGTATAGGCGGCCTAGCGGGAGTTGGTGAGCAGTTCTTC
V: TRBV2; D: NA; J: TRBJ2-1; size: NA; CDR3: CASSEPNEQFF; DNA: TGTGCCAGCAGCGAGCCCAATGAGCAGTTCTTC
V: TRBV6-2/TRBV6-3; D: NA; J: TRBJ2-1; size: once; CDR3: CASSYSRLVHEQFF; DNA: TGTGCCAGCAGTTACTCGCGCCTAGTCCATGAGCAGTTCTTC
V: TRBV7-2; D: NA; J: TRBJ1-5; size: NA; CDR3: CASSPRTVGNQPQHF; DNA: TGTGCCAGCAGCCCAAGGACAGTGGGGAATCAGCCCCAGCATTTT
V: TRBV6-5; D: NA; J: TRBJ1-2; size: NA; CDR3: CASGRSTGLDGYTF; DNA: TGTGCCAGCGGCCGATCTACAGGACTAGATGGCTACACCTTC
V: TRBV19; D: TRBD2; J: TRBJ2-1; size: NA; CDR3: CASSILAGGRGNEQFF; DNA: TGTGCCAGTAGTATCTTAGCGGGAGGTAGAGGGAATGAGCAGTTCTTC
V: TRBV7-8; D: NA; J: TRBJ1-4; size: NA; CDR3: CASSPQSWTERANEKLFF; DNA: TGTGCCAGCAGCCCCCAGTCCTGGACTGAGAGGGCTAATGAAAAACTGTTTTTT
V: TRBV11-3; D: TRBD1; J: TRBJ2-2; size: NA; CDR3: CASSPGTANTGELFF; DNA: TGTGCCAGCAGCCCCGGGACAGCGAACACCGGGGAGCTGTTTTTT
V: TRBV5-1; D: NA; J: TRBJ2-1; size: NA; CDR3: CASSFFAANEQFF; DNA: TGCGCCAGCAGCTTCTTCGCGGCAAATGAGCAGTTCTTC
V: TRBV12-5; D: NA; J: TRBJ2-3; size: NA; CDR3: CASGFPGTDTQYF; DNA: TGTGCTAGTGGTTTCCCGGGCACAGATACGCAGTATTTT